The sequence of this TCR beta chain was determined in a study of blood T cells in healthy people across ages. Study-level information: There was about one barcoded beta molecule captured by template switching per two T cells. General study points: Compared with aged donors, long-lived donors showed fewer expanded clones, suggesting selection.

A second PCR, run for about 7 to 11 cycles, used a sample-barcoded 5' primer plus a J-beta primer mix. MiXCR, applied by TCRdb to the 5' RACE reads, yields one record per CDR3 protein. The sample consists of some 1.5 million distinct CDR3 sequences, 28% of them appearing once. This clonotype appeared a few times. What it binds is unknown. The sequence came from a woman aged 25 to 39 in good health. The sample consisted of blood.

The CDR3 reads CASSQNEVTGRRGYNEQFF. The CDR3 DNA reads as TGCGCCAGCAGTCAAAACGAGGTTACCGGGAGAAGGGGCTACAATGAGCAGTTCTTC. The J gene is TRBJ2-1, the V gene TRBV4-3, with a weak D call TRBD2 (6 bases). Germline V lookup: CDR1 LGHNA, CDR2 YSLEER. This CDR3 has 19 amino acids. Trimming took 6 bases from V and 3 from J, leaving 27 bases between them.